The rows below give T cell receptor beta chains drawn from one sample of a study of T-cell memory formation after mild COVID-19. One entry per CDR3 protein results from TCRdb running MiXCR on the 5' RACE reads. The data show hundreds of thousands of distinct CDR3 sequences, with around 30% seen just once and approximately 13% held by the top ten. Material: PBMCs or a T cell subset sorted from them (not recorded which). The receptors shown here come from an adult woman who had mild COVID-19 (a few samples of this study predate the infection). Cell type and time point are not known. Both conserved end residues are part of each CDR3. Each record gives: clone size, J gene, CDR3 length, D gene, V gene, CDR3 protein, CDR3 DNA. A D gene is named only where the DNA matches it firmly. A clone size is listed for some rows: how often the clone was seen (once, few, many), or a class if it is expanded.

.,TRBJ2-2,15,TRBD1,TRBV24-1,CATSDPGGWAGELFF,TGTGCCACCAGTGATCCAGGGGGATGGGCCGGGGAGCTGTTTTTT
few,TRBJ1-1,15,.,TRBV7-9,CASSLQPTELTEAFF,TGTGCCAGCAGCCTCCAACCGACAGAGCTTACTGAAGCTTTCTTT
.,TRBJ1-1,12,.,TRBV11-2,CAIGVRGTEAFF,TGTGCCATCGGGGTAAGGGGCACTGAAGCTTTCTTT
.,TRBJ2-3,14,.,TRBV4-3,CASTPYRGTYTQYF,TGCGCCAGCACCCCATACCGGGGAACATATACGCAGTATTTT
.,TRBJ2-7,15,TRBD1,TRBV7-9,CASSPGPDRAYEQYF,TGTGCCAGCAGCCCCGGTCCGGACAGGGCCTACGAGCAGTACTTC
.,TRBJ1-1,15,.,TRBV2,CASHPQGSRNTEAFF,TGTGCCAGCCACCCCCAGGGATCGCGAAACACTGAAGCTTTCTTT
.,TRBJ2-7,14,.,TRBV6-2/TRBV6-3,CASSYRGQGYEQYF,TGTGCCAGCAGTTACCGCGGGCAGGGGTACGAGCAGTACTTC
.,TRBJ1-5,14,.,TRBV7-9,CASSLKDTNQPQHF,TGTGCCAGCAGCCTAAAGGACACTAATCAGCCCCAGCATTTT
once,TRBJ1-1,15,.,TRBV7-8,CASSSAGGPNTEAFF,TGTGCCAGCAGCTCCGCTGGGGGCCCGAACACTGAAGCTTTCTTT
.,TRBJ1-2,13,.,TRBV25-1,CASTMTGNYGYTF,TGTGCCAGCACGATGACGGGGAACTATGGCTACACCTTC
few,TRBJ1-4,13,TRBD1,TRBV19,CASSTGPNEKLFF,TGTGCCAGTTCGACAGGGCCAAATGAAAAACTGTTTTTT
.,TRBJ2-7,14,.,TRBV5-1,CASSLADGVYEQYF,TGCGCCAGCAGCTTGGCCGATGGGGTTTACGAGCAGTACTTC
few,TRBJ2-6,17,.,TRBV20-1,CSARDPAVVSGANVLTF,TGCAGTGCTAGAGATCCCGCAGTCGTCTCTGGGGCCAACGTCCTGACTTTC
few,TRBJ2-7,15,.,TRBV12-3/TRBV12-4,CASSRDPGVPYEQYF,TGTGCCAGCAGTCGGGATCCGGGAGTACCCTACGAGCAGTACTTC
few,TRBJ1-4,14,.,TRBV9,CASSVAPTNEKLFF,TGTGCCAGCAGCGTTGCCCCAACTAATGAAAAACTGTTTTTT
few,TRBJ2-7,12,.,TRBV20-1,CSAPYGSYEQYF,TGCAGTGCACCATACGGATCCTACGAGCAGTACTTC
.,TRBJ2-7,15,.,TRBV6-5,CASSYSSGQTYEQYF,TGTGCCAGCAGTTACTCTTCGGGACAAACCTACGAGCAGTACTTC
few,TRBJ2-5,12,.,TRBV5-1,CASRLGDVTQYF,TGCGCCAGCAGGTTAGGTGACGTGACCCAGTACTTC
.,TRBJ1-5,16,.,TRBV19,CASSTSAKGAHQPQHF,TGTGCCAGTAGTACCTCAGCTAAAGGGGCCCATCAGCCCCAGCATTTT
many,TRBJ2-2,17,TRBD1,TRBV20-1,CSARDQRGPENTGELFF,TGCAGTGCTAGAGATCAAAGGGGGCCAGAGAACACCGGGGAGCTGTTTTTT
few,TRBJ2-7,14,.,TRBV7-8,CASVNVRSSYEQYF,TGTGCCAGCGTCAACGTAAGAAGCTCCTACGAGCAGTACTTC
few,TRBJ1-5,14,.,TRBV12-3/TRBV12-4,CASSHRDISQPQHF,TGTGCCAGCAGTCATCGGGACATATCCCAGCCCCAGCATTTT
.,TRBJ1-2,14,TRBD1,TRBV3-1,CASSQSGQGSGYTF,TGTGCCAGCAGCCAATCCGGACAGGGGAGCGGCTACACCTTC
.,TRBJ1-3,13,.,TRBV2,CASSRFSGNTIYF,TGTGCCAGCAGCCGGTTCTCTGGAAACACCATATATTTT
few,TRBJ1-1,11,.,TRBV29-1,CSVEKNTEAFF,TGCAGCGTTGAGAAAAACACTGAAGCTTTCTTT
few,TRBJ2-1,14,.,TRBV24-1,CATSEGGSYNEQFF,TGTGCCACCAGTGAAGGGGGCTCCTACAATGAGCAGTTCTTC
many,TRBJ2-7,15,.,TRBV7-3,CASSLRRGSVYEQYF,TGTGCCAGCAGCTTGCGCCGTGGGAGCGTCTACGAGCAGTACTTC
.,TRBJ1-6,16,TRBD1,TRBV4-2,CASSQEGAGGSSPLHF,TGTGCCAGCAGCCAAGAAGGGGCAGGGGGCAGTTCACCCCTCCACTTT
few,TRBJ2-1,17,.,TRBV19,CASSVYQGRELNNEQFF,TGTGCCAGTAGTGTATATCAGGGGCGGGAGTTAAACAATGAGCAGTTCTTC
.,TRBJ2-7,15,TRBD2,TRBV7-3,CASSQLAGGPNEQYF,TGTGCCAGCAGCCAACTAGCGGGAGGGCCCAACGAGCAGTACTTC
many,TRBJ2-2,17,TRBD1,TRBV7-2,CASSHYPGTGKTGELFF,TGTGCCAGCAGCCACTACCCCGGGACAGGGAAGACCGGGGAGCTGTTTTTT
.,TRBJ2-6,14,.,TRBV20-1,CSAKRTPGANVLTF,TGCAGTGCTAAAAGGACACCTGGGGCCAACGTCCTGACTTTC
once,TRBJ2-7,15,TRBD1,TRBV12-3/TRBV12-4,CASSFRQGALGEQYF,TGTGCCAGCAGTTTTAGGCAGGGGGCCCTAGGGGAGCAGTACTTC
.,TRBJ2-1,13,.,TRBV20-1,CSHSGAGDAEQFF,TGCAGCCACTCGGGGGCGGGAGACGCTGAGCAGTTCTTC
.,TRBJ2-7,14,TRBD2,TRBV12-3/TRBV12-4,CASSLTGGFYEQYF,TGTGCCAGCAGTTTGACGGGAGGGTTCTACGAGCAGTACTTC
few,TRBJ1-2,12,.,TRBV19,CASTETYYGYTF,TGTGCCAGTACAGAGACCTACTATGGCTACACCTTC
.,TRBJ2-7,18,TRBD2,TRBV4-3,CASSQDGSGRASSYEQYF,TGCGCCAGCAGCCAAGACGGCAGCGGGAGGGCCAGCTCCTACGAGCAGTACTTC
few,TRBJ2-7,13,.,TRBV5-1,CASSPGDAGGQYF,TGCGCCAGCAGCCCAGGGGACGCCGGCGGGCAGTACTTC